The rows below give T cell receptor beta chains drawn from one sample of a study of shared clonotypes between healthy human individuals. TCRdb keeps only in-frame clones here, not all; method: immunoSEQ multiplex PCR. This table holds about a million clones, 76% found once. The sequencing sample was made of memory CD4+ T cells sorted from blood. The receptors shown here come from a man younger than 30 in good health. The CDR3 runs from the conserved cysteine through the conserved F or W. The size field is filled for only some rows; it gives once, few, many or a size class.

size: -; V: TRBV10-3; CDR3: CAIRNGTGRQPQHF
size: few; V: TRBV18; CDR3: CASSPTRQAQPQHF
size: -; V: TRBV19; CDR3: CASSLNFQPQHF
size: -; V: TRBV7-9; CDR3: CASSTSPGPSSYNEQFF
size: many; V: TRBV28; CDR3: CASSPPTAHTDTQYF
size: -; V: TRBV30; CDR3: CAWSPTGLGSYGYTF
size: few; V: TRBV6-6; CDR3: CASSKRTSGGTDTQYF
size: -; V: TRBV7-9; CDR3: CASKGTGPYEQYF
size: -; V: TRBV5-1; CDR3: CASSLALGAPYNEQFF
size: -; V: TRBV6-1; CDR3: CASSAPGQLQETQYF
size: -; V: TRBV29-1; CDR3: CSVGRRDTQYF
size: -; V: TRBV5-1; CDR3: CASSLQRSGPETQYF
size: few; V: TRBV28; CDR3: CASSFTGQGIADTQYF
size: -; V: TRBV29-1; CDR3: CSVEDLWGSGELFF
size: -; V: TRBV28; CDR3: CASSLYSDRVSEQYF